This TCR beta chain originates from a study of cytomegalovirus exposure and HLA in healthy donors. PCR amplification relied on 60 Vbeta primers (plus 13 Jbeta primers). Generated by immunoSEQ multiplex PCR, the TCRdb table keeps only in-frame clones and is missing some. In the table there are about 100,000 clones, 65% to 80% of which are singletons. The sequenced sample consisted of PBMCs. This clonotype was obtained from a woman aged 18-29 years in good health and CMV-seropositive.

This CDR3 is CASSALTGISTDTQYF. The CDR3 DNA sequence: TGTGCCAGCAGCGCATTGACAGGGATTAGCACAGATACGCAGTATTTT. This chain links TRBV5-6 with TRBJ2-3; 7 bases line up with TRBD1. J was trimmed by 0 bases and V by 4 bases; bases with no gene match: 8. The CDR3 contains 16 residues. From germline, CDR1 is SGHDT and CDR2 YYEEEE.